The rows below give T cell receptor beta chains drawn from one sample of a study of lymphopenia after photon versus proton radiotherapy. This table comes from immunoSEQ multiplex PCR, and its TCRdb copy is limited to in-frame clones, with some not included. Of 150,000 to 200,000 clones in the sample, approximately 91% were seen once. Sequencing used peripheral blood, obtained from a patient treated with photon-based radiotherapy. The source is a man aged 45-60 years with gastric cancer. Both conserved end residues are part of each CDR3. The D gene is left open where the match is weak. Size tells how often a clone was seen (once, few, many) or the class of an expanded clone, and some rows leave it out.

cdr3_nt cdr3_aa v_call clone_size d_call j_call
TGTGCCTGGAGTGGCGGGGGGGCCCAGTACTTC CAWSGGGAQYF TRBV30 few TRBD2 TRBJ2-5
TGTGCCAGCAGTGAAGTAGGGGGGACTAATGAAAAACTGTTTTTT CASSEVGGTNEKLFF TRBV25-1 . . TRBJ1-4
TGTGCCAGCAGTTCAGTCTATGGGACACAAGAGACCCAGTACTTC CASSSVYGTQETQYF TRBV27 . . TRBJ2-5
TGTGCCAGCAGTGAACCAGGACGGACAAGCGGCTACACCTTC CASSEPGRTSGYTF TRBV25-1 once . TRBJ1-2
TGTGCCAGCAGCTTAGTTGGGACTAGCAGCAATGAGCAGTTCTTC CASSLVGTSSNEQFF TRBV7-3 once TRBD2 TRBJ2-1
TGTGCCAGCTCACCGGGGGCTGGGAATGAGCAGTTCTTC CASSPGAGNEQFF TRBV18 . . TRBJ2-1
TGTGCCAGCAGTGAGGTGGTTTACTCTGGAAACACCATATATTTT CASSEVVYSGNTIYF TRBV2 . . TRBJ1-3
TGTGCCAGCATGCGGGACGCTCGCTATGGCTACACCTTC CASMRDARYGYTF TRBV6-5 . . TRBJ1-2
TGTGCCAGCAGTTCCCATAGCGGGATTGACGAGCAGTACTTC CASSSHSGIDEQYF TRBV27 . TRBD2 TRBJ2-7
TGTGCCAGCAGCTTAAATACAGGATCTGGGTGGGAGACCCAGTACTTC CASSLNTGSGWETQYF TRBV7-3 . . TRBJ2-5
TGTGCCAGCAGCTTCTCAGACTCTGGAAACACCATATATTTT CASSFSDSGNTIYF TRBV7-9 . . TRBJ1-3
TGTGCCAGCAGTACAGATCACACTGAAGCTTTCTTT CASSTDHTEAFF TRBV5-4 . . TRBJ1-1
TGTGCCAGCAGCCTTCGAGGAAGCAGGGACCAGCCCCAGCATTTT CASSLRGSRDQPQHF TRBV13 few . TRBJ1-5
TGTGCCAGCAGCCCGCGACAGGGGACGGAGACCCAGTACTTC CASSPRQGTETQYF TRBV7-2 . TRBD1 TRBJ2-5
TGTGCCAGCAGCCAAGATCTCACGGGAGGGCCGGGGAATGAGCAGTTCTTC CASSQDLTGGPGNEQFF TRBV4-2 once TRBD2 TRBJ2-1
TGTGCCAGCAGCTTAGGGGCTAGCGGATCGAACACCGGGGAGCTGTTTTTT CASSLGASGSNTGELFF TRBV11-3 . TRBD2 TRBJ2-2
TGTGCCAGCAGTGGACGGACAGGGGGCCCGCTCAACTATGGCTACACCTTC CASSGRTGGPLNYGYTF TRBV28 . TRBD1 TRBJ1-2
TGTGCCAGCAGCGGGGACGGGTATGGCGAGCAGTACTTC CASSGDGYGEQYF TRBV7-9 . . TRBJ2-7
TGTGCCAGTAGTATTTGGGCGGGCAATCAGCCCCAGCATTTT CASSIWAGNQPQHF TRBV19 . . TRBJ1-5
TGTGCCAGCAGCTTAGATCTTGGGAATCAGCCCCAGCATTTT CASSLDLGNQPQHF TRBV11-2 . . TRBJ1-5
TGTGCCAGCAGTTTAAGGGTTAGACTCCAAGAGACCCAGTACTTC CASSLRVRLQETQYF TRBV28 . . TRBJ2-5
TGTGCCAGCAGCCTCCAATCGGCAGGGGGCGGCTATGGCTACACCTTC CASSLQSAGGGYGYTF TRBV7-2 . TRBD1 TRBJ1-2
TGTGCCAGCAGCCAGGCGACCCCCGGGGAGCTGTTTTTT CASSQATPGELFF TRBV11-1 . . TRBJ2-2
TGCAGCGTTGAGTCGCGAGGTCCTGAAGCTTTCTTT CSVESRGPEAFF TRBV29-1 . . TRBJ1-1
TGTGCCAGCAGCGTTGGACAGGGGGCCGACAAAAACATTCAGTACTTC CASSVGQGADKNIQYF TRBV7-9 . TRBD1 TRBJ2-4
TGCAGCGTTGCCGGGACTAGCGGCGAGTACGAGCAGTACTTC CSVAGTSGEYEQYF TRBV29-1 . TRBD2 TRBJ2-7
TGTGCCAGCAGCCAAGAAGCGGGGGCTAAGGGCTACACCTTC CASSQEAGAKGYTF TRBV14 . . TRBJ1-2
TGTGCCACCAGCAGAGATCCCGGGAATCGCCATCAGCCCCAGCATTTT CATSRDPGNRHQPQHF TRBV15 . . TRBJ1-5
TGTGCCACTAGTGTATCGGTCAATGAGCAGTTCTTC CATSVSVNEQFF TRBV27 . . TRBJ2-1
TGTGCCAGCGAGGGACCCCCCGGGGAGCTGTTTTTT CASEGPPGELFF TRBV9 . . TRBJ2-2
TGTGCCACCAGCAGCAGGGGGAAATACGAGCAGTACTTC CATSSRGKYEQYF TRBV15 once TRBD1 TRBJ2-7
TGTGCCAGCAGCTTAGAAGCGACAGGGGATTTGAACACTGAAGCTTTCTTT CASSLEATGDLNTEAFF TRBV7-8 . TRBD1 TRBJ1-1
TGTGCCAGCAGTATACCCGGGACCTACTCTGGAAACACCATATATTTT CASSIPGTYSGNTIYF TRBV28 once . TRBJ1-3
TGTGCCAGCAGTACCCCTCCATGGCTGGAGTCTGGCTACACCTTC CASSTPPWLESGYTF TRBV6-5 . . TRBJ1-2
TGTGCCAGCAGCTTACGCCTGTTCTATGGCTACACCTTC CASSLRLFYGYTF TRBV11-1 once . TRBJ1-2
TGCGCCAGCAGCCCGAGGACTAGCGGGAAAATCGAGACCCAGTACTTC CASSPRTSGKIETQYF TRBV5-1 . TRBD2 TRBJ2-5
TGTGCCAGCAGCGGGACTAGGAGCAATGAGCAGTTCTTC CASSGTRSNEQFF TRBV5-5 . TRBD2 TRBJ2-1
TGTGCCTGGAGCCCGGGACAGGGGGCTCGACAAGAGACCCAGTACTTC CAWSPGQGARQETQYF TRBV30 . TRBD1 TRBJ2-5
TGTGCCAGCAGTAGGGTGGGGACACCGTACAATGAGCAGTTCTTC CASSRVGTPYNEQFF TRBV6-5 . . TRBJ2-1
TGTGCCAGTACCATGAGGTCCCCATCTGGGGCCAACGTCCTGACTTTC CASTMRSPSGANVLTF TRBV19 . . TRBJ2-6
TGTGCCAGCAGCCAAGATTCCGGTGAAGCTTTCTTT CASSQDSGEAFF TRBV14 . . TRBJ1-1
TGTGCCAGCAGTTACAATTTTAACTATGGCTACACCTTC CASSYNFNYGYTF TRBV6-5 . . TRBJ1-2
TGTGCCAGCAGCTTTTGGACTAGCGGGACGGGCGGGGAGCTGTTTTTT CASSFWTSGTGGELFF TRBV5-6 . TRBD2 TRBJ2-2
TGTGCCAGCAGCGCCAACTCGTACAATGAGCAGTTCTTC CASSANSYNEQFF TRBV9 . . TRBJ2-1
TGTGCCAGCAGCTCCCGAAGACAGGGGGCTAACACTGAAGCTTTCTTT CASSSRRQGANTEAFF TRBV11-2 . TRBD1 TRBJ1-1